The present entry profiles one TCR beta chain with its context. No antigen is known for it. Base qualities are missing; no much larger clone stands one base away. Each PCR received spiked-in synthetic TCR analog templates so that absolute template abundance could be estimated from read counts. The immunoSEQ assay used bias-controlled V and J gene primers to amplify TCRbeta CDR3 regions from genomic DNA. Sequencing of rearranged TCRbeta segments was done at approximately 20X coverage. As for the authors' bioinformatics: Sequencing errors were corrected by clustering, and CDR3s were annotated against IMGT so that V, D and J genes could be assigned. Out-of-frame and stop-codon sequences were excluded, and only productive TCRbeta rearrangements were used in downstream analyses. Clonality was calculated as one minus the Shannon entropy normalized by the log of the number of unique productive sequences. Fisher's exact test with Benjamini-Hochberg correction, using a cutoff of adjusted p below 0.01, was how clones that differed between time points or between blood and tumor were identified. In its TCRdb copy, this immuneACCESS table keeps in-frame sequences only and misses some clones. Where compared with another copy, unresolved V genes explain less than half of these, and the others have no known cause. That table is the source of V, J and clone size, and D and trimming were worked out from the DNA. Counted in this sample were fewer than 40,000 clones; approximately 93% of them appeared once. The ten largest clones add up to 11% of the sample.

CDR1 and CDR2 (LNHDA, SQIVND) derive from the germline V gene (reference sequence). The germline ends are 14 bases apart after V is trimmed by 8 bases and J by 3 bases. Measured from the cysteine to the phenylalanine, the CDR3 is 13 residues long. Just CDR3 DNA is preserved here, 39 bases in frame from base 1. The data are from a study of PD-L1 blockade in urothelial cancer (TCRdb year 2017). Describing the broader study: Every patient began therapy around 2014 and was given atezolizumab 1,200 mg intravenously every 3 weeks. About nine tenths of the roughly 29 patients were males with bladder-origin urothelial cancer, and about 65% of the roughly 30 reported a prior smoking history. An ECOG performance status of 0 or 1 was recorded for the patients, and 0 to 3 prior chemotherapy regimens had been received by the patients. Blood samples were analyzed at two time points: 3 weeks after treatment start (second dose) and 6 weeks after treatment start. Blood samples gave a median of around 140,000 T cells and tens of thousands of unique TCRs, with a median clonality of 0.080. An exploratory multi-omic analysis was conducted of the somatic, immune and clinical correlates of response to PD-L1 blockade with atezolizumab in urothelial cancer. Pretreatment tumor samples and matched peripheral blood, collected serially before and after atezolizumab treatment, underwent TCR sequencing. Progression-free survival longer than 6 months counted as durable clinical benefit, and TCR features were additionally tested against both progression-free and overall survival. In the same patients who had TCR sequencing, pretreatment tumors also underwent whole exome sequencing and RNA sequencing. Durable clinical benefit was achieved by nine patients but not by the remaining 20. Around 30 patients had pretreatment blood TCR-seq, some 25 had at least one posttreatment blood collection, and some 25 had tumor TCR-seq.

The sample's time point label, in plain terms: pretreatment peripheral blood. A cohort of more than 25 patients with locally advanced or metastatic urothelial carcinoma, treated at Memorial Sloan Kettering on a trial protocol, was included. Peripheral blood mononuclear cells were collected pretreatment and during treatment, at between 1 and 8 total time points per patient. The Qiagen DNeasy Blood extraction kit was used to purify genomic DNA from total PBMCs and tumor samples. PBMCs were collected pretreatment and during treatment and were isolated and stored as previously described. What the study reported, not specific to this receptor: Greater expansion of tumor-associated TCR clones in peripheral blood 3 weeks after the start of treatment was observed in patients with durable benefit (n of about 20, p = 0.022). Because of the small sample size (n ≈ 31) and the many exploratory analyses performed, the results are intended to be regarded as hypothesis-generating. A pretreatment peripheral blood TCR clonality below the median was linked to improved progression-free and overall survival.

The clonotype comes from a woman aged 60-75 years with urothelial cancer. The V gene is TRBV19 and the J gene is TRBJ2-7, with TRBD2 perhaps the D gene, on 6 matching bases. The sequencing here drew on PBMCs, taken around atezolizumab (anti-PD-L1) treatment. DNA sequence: TGTGCCAGTGCGAGGGACTCCAACTACGAGCAGTACTTC. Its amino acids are CASARDSNYEQYF.